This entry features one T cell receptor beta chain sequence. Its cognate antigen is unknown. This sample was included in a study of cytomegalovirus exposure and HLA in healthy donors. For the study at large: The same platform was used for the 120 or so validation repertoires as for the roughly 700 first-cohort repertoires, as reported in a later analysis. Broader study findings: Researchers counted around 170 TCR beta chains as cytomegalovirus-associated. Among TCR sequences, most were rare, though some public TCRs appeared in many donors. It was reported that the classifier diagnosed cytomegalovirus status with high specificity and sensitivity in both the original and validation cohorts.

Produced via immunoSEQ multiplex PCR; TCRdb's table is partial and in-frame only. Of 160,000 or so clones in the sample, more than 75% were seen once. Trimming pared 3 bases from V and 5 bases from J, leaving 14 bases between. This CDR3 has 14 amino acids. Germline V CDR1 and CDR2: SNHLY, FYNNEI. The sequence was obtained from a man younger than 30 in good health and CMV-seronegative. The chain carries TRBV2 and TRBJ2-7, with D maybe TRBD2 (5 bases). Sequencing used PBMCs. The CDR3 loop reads CASSESRTPHEQYF. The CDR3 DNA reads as TGTGCCAGCAGTGAGTCTAGGACTCCCCACGAGCAGTACTTC.